The 15 T cell receptor beta chains in this list originate from one sample, sequenced in a study of T cells in Graves' hyperthyroidism and ophthalmopathy. Amplified regions were TCR beta CDR3 sequences from RNA transcripts. TCR CDR3 regions were first amplified by RT-PCR with HTBI primers. TCRdb reprocessed the multiplex PCR reads with MiXCR, giving one entry per CDR3 protein. The table has hundreds of thousands of distinct CDR3 sequences, around 39% seen once. The sample taken for sequencing was blood. The receptor source for this set is a man aged 18-30 years with Graves' hyperthyroidism.

This clonotype was seen a single time. The chain carries TRBV10-3 and TRBJ2-5; 7 bases agree with TRBD2. The ends lost 6 bases at V and 5 bases at J; junction bases unmatched: 6. The CDR3 consists of 13 residues. Germline V gives CDR1 ENHRY, CDR2 SYGVKD. As DNA, the CDR3 is TGTGCCATCAGGAAGGGGAGGGAGGAGACCCAGTACTTC. Residues: CAIRKGREETQYF.

This clonotype was seen repeatedly, ten times or more. The CDR3 sequence: CASSVGQADGYTF. CDR3 DNA sequence: TGTGCCAGCAGCGTAGGACAGGCGGACGGCTACACCTTC. The chain joins TRBV9 to TRBJ1-2; a possible D gene is TRBD1 (6 bases). Germline assignment: CDR1 SGDLS and CDR2 YYNGEE. The CDR3 runs 13 residues. V dropped 0 bases and J dropped 8 bases, with 11 bases sitting between them.

V is TRBV7-9 and J is TRBJ1-3, with a tentative D call TRBD1 (6 bases). The CDR3 runs to 20 residues. Germline assignment: CDR1 SEHNR and CDR2 FQNEAQ (reference sequence). V was shortened by 4 bases and J by 4 bases, with 29 bases between the two germline ends. DNA of the CDR3: TGTGCCAGCAGCTCGAACCGGGCTCACAGGGCTGGCCAAGGAGGAAACACCATATATTTT. Its protein is CASSSNRAHRAGQGGNTIYF.

The chain joins TRBV5-5 to TRBJ1-5, with no clear D. The V and J ends lost 2 bases and 1 base respectively, with 10 bases between them. Germline V gene data show CDR1 as SGHKS and CDR2 as YYEKEE (reference sequence). The CDR3 is 15 residues long. The CDR3 DNA reads as TGTGCCAGCAGCTTCGAGGGATCGAGCAATCAGCCCCAGCATTTT. Translating gives CASSFEGSSNQPQHF.

This rearrangement joins TRBV24-1 to TRBJ2-2; 8 positions agree with TRBD2. The germline V gene encodes CDR1 KGHDR and CDR2 SFDVKD. There are 18 residues in the CDR3. V lost 3 bases to trimming and J lost 2 bases; unmatched junction nucleotides: 10. The CDR3 reads CATSDPSTGGENTGELFF. The CDR3 DNA follows: TGTGCCACCAGTGATCCCTCGACGGGGGGGGAAAACACCGGGGAGCTGTTTTTT.

Worth noting for this clonotype: Germline and junction disagree at one end, which may indicate a read error. J is TRBJ1-6 and V is TRBV10-3; no firm D call. This CDR3 is 16 amino acids long. The germline V gene encodes CDR1 ENHRY and CDR2 SYGVKD. As DNA, the CDR3 is TGTGCCAGCAGTGAAGAATCGGGAACGGGGAATTCACCCCTCCACTTT. As protein: CASSEESGTGNSPLHF.

The rearrangement joins TRBV10-3 to TRBJ2-1; 8 bases map to TRBD1. CDR3 size: 12 residues. Germline trimming cut 4 bases from V and 15 bases from J; bases unmatched to any gene: 8. CDR1 ENHRY and CDR2 SYGVKD come from the germline V gene. The CDR3 sequence: CAISGIQGGRFF. The CDR3 DNA is TGTGCCATCAGTGGGATACAGGGGGGCCGGTTCTTC.

Only a few counts were recorded for this clonotype. The chain uses TRBV7-9 and TRBJ1-3, with D perhaps matching TRBD1 (6 bases). V was trimmed by 0 bases and J by 0 bases, leaving 12 bases between them. Germline lookup yields CDR1 SEHNR and CDR2 FQNEAQ (reference sequence). CDR3 length: 17 residues. The CDR3 is CASSLAGGRSSGNTIYF. CDR3 sequence (DNA): TGTGCCAGCAGCTTAGCAGGGGGACGGAGCTCTGGAAACACCATATATTTT.

This clonotype was observed once. V and J are TRBV18 and TRBJ1-1; 9 bases are shared with TRBD1. This CDR3 spans 16 amino acids. The junction had 5 bases not matched to a gene; V was cut back by 2 bases and J by 1 base. Germline CDR1 KGHSH, CDR2 LQKENI. CDR3: CASSPARQGENTEAFF. The CDR3 region has the DNA TGTGCCAGCTCACCAGCGCGACAGGGGGAGAACACTGAAGCTTTCTTT.

This clonotype was observed a few times. V is TRBV20-1 and J is TRBJ2-5, with TRBD2 matching 7 bases. The CDR3 spans 15 residues. With V trimmed by 5 bases and J by 5 bases, 14 bases remained unmatched. The germline V gene has CDR1 DFQATT and CDR2 SNEGSKA (reference sequence). This CDR3 reads CSAPSQTSMGETQYF. The CDR3 DNA follows: TGCAGTGCTCCCTCCCAGACTAGCATGGGGGAGACCCAGTACTTC.

Here the CDR3 reads CAASESSRTNEKLFF. The DNA of the CDR3 is TGTGCCGCCAGTGAGTCGAGTCGGACTAATGAAAAACTGTTTTTT. This chain joins TRBV10-3 and TRBJ1-4; D gene ambiguous. Trimming shortened V by 11 bases and J by 2 bases, and 18 bases separated the two germline ends. This CDR3 region has 15 residues. Germline CDR1 reads ENHRY; CDR2 reads SYGVKD.

A remark on this clonotype: The junction shows a germline mismatch at one end, possibly a read error. V gene TRBV7-2 combines with J gene TRBJ1-5; the D gene is possibly TRBD1 (5 bases). The length of the CDR3 is 15 residues. CDR1 is SGHTA, CDR2 FQGNSA, per germline. The CDR3 DNA is TGTGCCAGCGGCTTGGGGCCACTTAGAAGTCAGCCCCAGCATTTT. Its protein product is CASGLGPLRSQPQHF.

The chain joins TRBV2 to TRBJ2-2; D tentatively reads TRBD1 or TRBD2 (5 bases each). This CDR3 is 19 amino acids long. Germline values: CDR1 SNHLY, CDR2 FYNNEI. The V and J ends lost 0 bases and 0 bases respectively, with 17 bases between them. The CDR3 sequence is CASSEAVGDGYANTGELFF. CDR3 DNA: TGTGCCAGCAGTGAAGCGGTGGGGGACGGGTACGCGAACACCGGGGAGCTGTTTTTT.

This clonotype was detected ten times or more. The V call is TRBV25-1, the J call TRBJ1-6, with a weak D call TRBD1 (5 bases). V lost 2 bases and J lost 7, with 9 bases in between. Germline-derived CDR1 and CDR2 are MGHDK and SYGVNS. CDR3 length: 14 amino acids. The CDR3 loop reads CASSEQGYNSPLHF. The CDR3 DNA sequence: TGTGCCAGCAGTGAACAGGGCTACAATTCACCCCTCCACTTT.

This clonotype was picked up many times. The genes are TRBV29-1 and TRBJ2-5, with no clear D. The V and J ends lost 5 bases and 0 bases respectively, with 10 bases between them. CDR1 is SQVTM, CDR2 ANQGSEA, per germline. This CDR3 is 13 amino acids long. CDR3 DNA sequence: TGCAGCGTTCGGCCCAAGTACCAAGAGACCCAGTACTTC. It is translated as CSVRPKYQETQYF.